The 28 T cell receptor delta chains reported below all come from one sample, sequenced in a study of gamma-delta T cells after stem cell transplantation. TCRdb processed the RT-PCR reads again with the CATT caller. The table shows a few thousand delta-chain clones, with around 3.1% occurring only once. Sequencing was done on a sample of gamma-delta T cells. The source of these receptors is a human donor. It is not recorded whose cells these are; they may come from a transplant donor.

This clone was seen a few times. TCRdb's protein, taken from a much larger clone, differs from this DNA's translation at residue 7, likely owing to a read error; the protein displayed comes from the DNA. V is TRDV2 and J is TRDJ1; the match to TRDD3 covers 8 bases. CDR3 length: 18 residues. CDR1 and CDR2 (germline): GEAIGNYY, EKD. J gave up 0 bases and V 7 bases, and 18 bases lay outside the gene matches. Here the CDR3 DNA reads TGTGCCTGCGACTCCTTACCGGGGGATATGCCCGACACCGATAAACTCATCTTT. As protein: CACDSLPGDMPDTDKLIF.

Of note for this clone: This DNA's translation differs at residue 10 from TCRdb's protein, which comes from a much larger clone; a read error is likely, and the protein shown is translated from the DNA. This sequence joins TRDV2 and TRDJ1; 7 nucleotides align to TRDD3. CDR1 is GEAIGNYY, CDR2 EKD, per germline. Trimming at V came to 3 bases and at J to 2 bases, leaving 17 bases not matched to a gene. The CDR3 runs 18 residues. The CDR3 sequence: CACDPVWTGVYATDKLIF. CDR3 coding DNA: TGTGCCTGTGACCCGGTTTGGACTGGGGTATACGCGACCGATAAACTCATCTTT.

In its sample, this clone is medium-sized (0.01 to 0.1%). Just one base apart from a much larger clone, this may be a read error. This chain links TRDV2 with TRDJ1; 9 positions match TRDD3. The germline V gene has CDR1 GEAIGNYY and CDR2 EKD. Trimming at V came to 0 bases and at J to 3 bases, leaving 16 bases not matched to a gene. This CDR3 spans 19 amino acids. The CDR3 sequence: CACDTVRGILSTCADKLIF. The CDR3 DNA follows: TGTGCCTGTGACACCGTAAGGGGGATACTTTCAACTTGTGCCGATAAACTCATCTTT.

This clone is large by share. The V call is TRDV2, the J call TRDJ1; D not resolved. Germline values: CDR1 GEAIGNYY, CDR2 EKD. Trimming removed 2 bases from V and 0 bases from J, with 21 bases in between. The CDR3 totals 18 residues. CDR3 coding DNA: TGTGCCTGTGACAGTCTTAGTCTCGGAGAACCGTACACCGATAAACTCATCTTT. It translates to CACDSLSLGEPYTDKLIF.

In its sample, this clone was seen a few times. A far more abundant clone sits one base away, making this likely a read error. The CDR3 is CACDTVGSKVGKLIF. In DNA, the CDR3 is TGTGCCTGTGACACCGTTGGGTCGAAAGTTGGTAAACTCATCTTT. The rearrangement links TRDV2 to TRDJ1; D uncertain. CDR3 size: 15 residues. Trimming pared 0 bases from V and 7 bases from J, leaving 17 bases between. Germline assignment: CDR1 GEAIGNYY and CDR2 EKD.

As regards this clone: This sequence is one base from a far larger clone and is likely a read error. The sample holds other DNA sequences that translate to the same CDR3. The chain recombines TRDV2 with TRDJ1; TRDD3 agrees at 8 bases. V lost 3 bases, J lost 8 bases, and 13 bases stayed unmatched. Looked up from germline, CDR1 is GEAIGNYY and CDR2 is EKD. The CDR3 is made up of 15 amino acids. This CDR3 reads CACDRLGGPFGKLIF. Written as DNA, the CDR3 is TGTGCCTGTGACCGACTGGGGGGGCCCTTTGGAAAACTCATCTTT.

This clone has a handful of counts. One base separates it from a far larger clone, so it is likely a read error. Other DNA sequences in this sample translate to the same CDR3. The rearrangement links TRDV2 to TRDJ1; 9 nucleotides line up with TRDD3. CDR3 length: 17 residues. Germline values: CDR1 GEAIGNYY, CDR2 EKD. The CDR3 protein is CACDTVLGDLYTDKLIF. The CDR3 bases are TGTGCCTGCGACACTGTACTGGGGGACCTATACACCGATAAACTCATCTTT.

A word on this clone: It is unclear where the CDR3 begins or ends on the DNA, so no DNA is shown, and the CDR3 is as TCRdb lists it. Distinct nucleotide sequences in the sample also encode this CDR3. CDR3 loop: CSVLLCSKQRGGGYAGSADKLIF. V is TRAV29/DV5 and J is TRDJ1; TRDD3, the table's D call, lacks a check against the DNA. The CDR3 is made up of 23 amino acids, end residues included. The germline gives CDR1 NSMFDY, CDR2 ISSIKDK.

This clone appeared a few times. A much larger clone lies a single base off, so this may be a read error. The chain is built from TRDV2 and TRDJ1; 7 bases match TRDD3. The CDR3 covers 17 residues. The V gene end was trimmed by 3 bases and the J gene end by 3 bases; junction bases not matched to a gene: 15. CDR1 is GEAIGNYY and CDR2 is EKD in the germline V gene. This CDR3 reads CACDPLGARRVADKLIF. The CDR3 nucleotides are TGTGCCTGTGACCCTCTGGGGGCTAGGAGAGTGGCCGATAAACTCATCTTT.

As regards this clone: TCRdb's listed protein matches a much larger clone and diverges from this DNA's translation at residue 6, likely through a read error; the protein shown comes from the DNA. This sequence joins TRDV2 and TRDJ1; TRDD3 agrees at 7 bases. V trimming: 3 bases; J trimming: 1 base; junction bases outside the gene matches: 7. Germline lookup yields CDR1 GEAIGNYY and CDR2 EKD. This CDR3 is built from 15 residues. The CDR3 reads CACDAPLGTTDKLIF. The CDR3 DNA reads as TGTGCCTGTGACGCCCCACTGGGGACCACCGATAAACTCATCTTT.

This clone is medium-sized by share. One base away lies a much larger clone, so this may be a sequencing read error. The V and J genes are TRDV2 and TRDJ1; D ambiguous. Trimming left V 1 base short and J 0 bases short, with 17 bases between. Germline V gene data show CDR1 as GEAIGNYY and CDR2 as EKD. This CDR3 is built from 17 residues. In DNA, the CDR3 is TGTGCCTGTGACACGCTCCACCCAAAGCCGTACACCGATAAACTCATCTTT. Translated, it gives CACDTLHPKPYTDKLIF.

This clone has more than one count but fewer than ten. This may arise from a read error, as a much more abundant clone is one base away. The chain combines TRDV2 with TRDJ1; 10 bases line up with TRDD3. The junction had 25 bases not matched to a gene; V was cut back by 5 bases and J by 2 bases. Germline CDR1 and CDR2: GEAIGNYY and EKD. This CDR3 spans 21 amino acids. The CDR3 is CACGTVFQVWGIPKSTDKLIF. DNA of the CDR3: TGTGCCTGTGGCACGGTCTTCCAGGTGTGGGGGATACCGAAGAGTACCGATAAACTCATCTTT.

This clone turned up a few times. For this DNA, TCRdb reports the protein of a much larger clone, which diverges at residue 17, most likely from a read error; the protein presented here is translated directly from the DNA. Here the CDR3 DNA reads TGTGCCTGTGACACCGTAAGGGGGATACTTTCAACTTGGGCCGATAAACCCATCTTT. It encodes CACDTVRGILSTWADKPIF. The V gene is TRDV2, the J gene TRDJ1, with TRDD3 matching 9 bases. The CDR3 spans 19 residues. Germline CDR1 is GEAIGNYY and CDR2 is EKD.

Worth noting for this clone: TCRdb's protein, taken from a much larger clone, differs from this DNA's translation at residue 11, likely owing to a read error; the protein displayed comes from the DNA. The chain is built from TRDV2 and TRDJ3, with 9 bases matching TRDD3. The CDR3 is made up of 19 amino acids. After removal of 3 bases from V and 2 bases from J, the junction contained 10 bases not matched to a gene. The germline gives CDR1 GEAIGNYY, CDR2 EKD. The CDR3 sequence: CACDRVLGDAPWDTRQMFF. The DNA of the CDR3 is TGTGCCTGTGACCGCGTACTGGGGGACGCCCCCTGGGACACCCGACAGATGTTTTTC.

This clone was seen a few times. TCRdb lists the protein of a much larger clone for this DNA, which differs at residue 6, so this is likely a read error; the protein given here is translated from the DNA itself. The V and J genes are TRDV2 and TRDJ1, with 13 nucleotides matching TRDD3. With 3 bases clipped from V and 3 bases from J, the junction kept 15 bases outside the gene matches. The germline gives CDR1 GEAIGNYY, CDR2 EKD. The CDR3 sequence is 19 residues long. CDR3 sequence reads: CACDADRTGGYGWADKLIF. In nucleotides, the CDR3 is TGTGCCTGTGACGCGGACCGTACTGGGGGATACGGTTGGGCCGATAAACTCATCTTT.

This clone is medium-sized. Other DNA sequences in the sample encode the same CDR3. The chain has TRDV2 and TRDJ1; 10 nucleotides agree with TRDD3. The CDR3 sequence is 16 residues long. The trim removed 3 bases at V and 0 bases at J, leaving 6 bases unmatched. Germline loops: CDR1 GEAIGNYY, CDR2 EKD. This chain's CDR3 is CACDPLGDEYTDKLIF. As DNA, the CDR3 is TGTGCCTGTGACCCACTGGGGGATGAATACACCGATAAACTCATCTTT.

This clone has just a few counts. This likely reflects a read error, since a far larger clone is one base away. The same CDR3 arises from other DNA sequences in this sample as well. This CDR3 is CACDTVGGYSDKLIF. The CDR3 DNA reads TGTGCCTGTGACACCGTTGGGGGATATTCTGATAAGCTCATCTTT. This rearrangement joins TRDV2 to TRDJ1; the match to TRDD3 covers 9 bases. CDR3 length: 15 amino acids. Germline values: CDR1 GEAIGNYY, CDR2 EKD.

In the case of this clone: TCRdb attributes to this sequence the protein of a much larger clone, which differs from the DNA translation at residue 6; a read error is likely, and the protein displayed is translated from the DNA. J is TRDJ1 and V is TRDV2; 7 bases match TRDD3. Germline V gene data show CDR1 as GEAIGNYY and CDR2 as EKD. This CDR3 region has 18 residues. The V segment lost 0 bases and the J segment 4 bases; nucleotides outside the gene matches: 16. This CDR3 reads CACDTASGGPPLGDKLIF. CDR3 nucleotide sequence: TGTGCCTGTGACACCGCGTCTGGGGGTCCCCCTCTGGGCGATAAACTCATCTTT.

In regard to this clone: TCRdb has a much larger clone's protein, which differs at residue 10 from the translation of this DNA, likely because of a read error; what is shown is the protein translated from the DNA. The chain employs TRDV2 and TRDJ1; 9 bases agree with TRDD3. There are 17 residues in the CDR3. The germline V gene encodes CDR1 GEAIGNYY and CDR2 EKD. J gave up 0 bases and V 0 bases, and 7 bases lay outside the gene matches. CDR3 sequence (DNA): TGTGCCTGTGACACCGTATCTGGGGGATCGTACACCGATAAACTCATCTTT. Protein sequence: CACDTVSGGSYTDKLIF.

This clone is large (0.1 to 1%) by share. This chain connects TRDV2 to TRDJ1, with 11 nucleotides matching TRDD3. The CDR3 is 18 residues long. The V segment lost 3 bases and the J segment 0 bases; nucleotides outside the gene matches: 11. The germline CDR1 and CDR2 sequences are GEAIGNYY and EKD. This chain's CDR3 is CACDPVMGDTPYTDKLIF. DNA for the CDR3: TGTGCCTGTGACCCTGTGATGGGGGATACGCCGTACACCGATAAACTCATCTTT.

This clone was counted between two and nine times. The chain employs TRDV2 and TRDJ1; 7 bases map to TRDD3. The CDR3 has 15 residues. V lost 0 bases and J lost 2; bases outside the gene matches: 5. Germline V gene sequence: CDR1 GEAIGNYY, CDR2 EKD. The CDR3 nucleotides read TGTGCCTGTGACACCGTACTGGGGAAAACCGATAAACTCATCTTT. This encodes CACDTVLGKTDKLIF.

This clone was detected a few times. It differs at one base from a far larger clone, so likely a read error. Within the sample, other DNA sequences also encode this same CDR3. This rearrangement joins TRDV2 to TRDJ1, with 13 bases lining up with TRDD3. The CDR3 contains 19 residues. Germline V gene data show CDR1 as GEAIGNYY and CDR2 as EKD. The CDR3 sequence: CACDAVRTGGYGWADKLIF. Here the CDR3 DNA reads TGTGCCTGTGACGCGGTCCGTACTGGGGGATACGGTTGGGCCGACAAACTCATCTTT.

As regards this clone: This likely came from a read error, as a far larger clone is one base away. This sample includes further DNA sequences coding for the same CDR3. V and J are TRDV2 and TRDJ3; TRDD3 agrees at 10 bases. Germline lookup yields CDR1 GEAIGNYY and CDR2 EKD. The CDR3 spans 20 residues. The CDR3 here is CACDTVLGDDSSWDTRQMFF. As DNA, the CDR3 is TGTGCCTGTGACACCGTACTGGGGGATGACAGCTCCTGGGATACCCGACAGATGTTTTTC.

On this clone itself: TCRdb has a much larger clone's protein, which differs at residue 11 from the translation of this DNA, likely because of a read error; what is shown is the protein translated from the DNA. CDR3 bases: TGTGCCTGTGATTCCTTACTGGGGGGATGGGCCACCGATAAACTCATCTTT. It is translated as CACDSLLGGWATDKLIF. V usage is TRDV2 and J usage is TRDJ1; 8 bases are shared with TRDD3. Germline loops: CDR1 GEAIGNYY, CDR2 EKD. J gave up 1 base and V 4 bases, and 13 bases lay outside the gene matches. There are 17 residues in the CDR3.

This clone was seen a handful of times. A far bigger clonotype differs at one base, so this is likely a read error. CDR3 sequence reads: CALGESPISYYWGVRGTDKLIF. The CDR3, as DNA: TGTGCTCTTGGGGAAAGCCCCATATCTTATTACTGGGGGGTCAGGGGCACCGATAAACTCATCTTT. This chain links TRDV1 with TRDJ1; TRDD3 agrees at 8 bases. Germline CDR1 reads TSWWSYY; CDR2 reads QGS. The CDR3 is 22 residues long. Trimming cost V 2 bases and J 1 base; bases outside gene matches: 24.

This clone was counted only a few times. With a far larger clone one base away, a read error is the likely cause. CDR3 bases: TGTGCCTGTGGCATCGTGTTGACTGGGGGATACCCTGTGGGCTCCTGGGACACCCGACAGATGTTTTTC. Its translation: CACGIVLTGGYPVGSWDTRQMFF. This chain links TRDV2 with TRDJ3; 12 bases are a match to TRDD3. This CDR3 has 23 amino acids. V lost 5 bases to trimming and J lost 0 bases; unmatched junction nucleotides: 19. CDR1 is GEAIGNYY and CDR2 is EKD in the germline V gene.

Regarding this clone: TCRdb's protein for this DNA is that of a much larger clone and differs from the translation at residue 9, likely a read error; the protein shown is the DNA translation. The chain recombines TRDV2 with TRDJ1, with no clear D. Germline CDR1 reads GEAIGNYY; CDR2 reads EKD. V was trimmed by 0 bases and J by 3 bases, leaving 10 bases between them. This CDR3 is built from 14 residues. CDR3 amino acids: CACDTVMSADKLIF. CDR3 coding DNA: TGTGCCTGTGACACCGTAATGAGCGCCGATAAACTCATCTTT.

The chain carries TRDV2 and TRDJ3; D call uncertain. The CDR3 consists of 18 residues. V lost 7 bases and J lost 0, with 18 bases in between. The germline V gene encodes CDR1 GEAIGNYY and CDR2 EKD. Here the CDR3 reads CACDPVAGDSWDTRQMFF. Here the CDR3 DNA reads TGTGCCTGCGACCCGGTCGCAGGAGACTCCTGGGACACCCGACAGATGTTTTTC.